These T cell receptor beta chains were read from a single sample in a study of PD-1 blockade in classical Hodgkin lymphoma. The protocol was immunoSEQ multiplex PCR, while the TCRdb copy is restricted to in-frame clones and leaves out a portion. The sample yields approximately 100,000 clones, 80% to 90% seen once. This material consisted of peripheral blood mononuclear cells (PBMCs), taken before the second cycle of nivolumab. Source of these receptors: a human donor with classical Hodgkin lymphoma. Each CDR3 is given with its conserved first and last residue. A D gene is named only where the DNA matches it firmly. Size tells how often a clone was seen (once, few, many) or the class of an expanded clone, and some rows leave it out.

len,d_gene,v_gene,j_gene,abundance,CDR3nt,CDR3aa
18,TRBD1,TRBV11-2,TRBJ2-5,.,TGTGCCAGCAGATCTCCCGGGACAGGGATCCCGTACCAAGAGACCCAGTACTTC,CASRSPGTGIPYQETQYF
15,TRBD1,TRBV30,TRBJ2-7,.,TGTGCCTGGAGTGCGGTGGACAGGGGGCGAGAGGAGCAGTACTTC,CAWSAVDRGREEQYF
15,.,TRBV27,TRBJ2-1,.,TGTGCCAGCAGTTTATCCGGCGGGGGCTCGGCAAAGCAGTTCTTC,CASSLSGGGSAKQFF
17,.,TRBV2,TRBJ2-6,.,TGTGCCAGCACAGGGACGCGTCTAAGCTCTGGGGCCAACGTCCTGACTTTC,CASTGTRLSSGANVLTF
14,.,TRBV28,TRBJ1-1,.,TGTGCCAGCAGTCCAACTCGGGACCACACTGAAGCTTTCTTT,CASSPTRDHTEAFF
14,.,TRBV30,TRBJ1-6,few,TGTGCCTGGAGCAGGACTAACTATAATTCACCCCTCCACTTT,CAWSRTNYNSPLHF
15,TRBD1,TRBV4-1,TRBJ1-5,.,TGCGCCAGCAGCCAAGATAAGGGGGCCAATCAGCCCCAGCATTTT,CASSQDKGANQPQHF
15,.,TRBV19,TRBJ2-1,.,TGTGCCAGTAGTGGCGCGCAGAGCTCCTACAATGAGCAGTTCTTC,CASSGAQSSYNEQFF
15,.,TRBV6-5,TRBJ1-5,few,TGTGCCAGCAGTTTCCTATATGCGAGCAATCAGCCCCAGCATTTT,CASSFLYASNQPQHF
18,.,TRBV11-3,TRBJ1-1,once,TGTGCCAGCAGCTTAGCCGAAGTGGGCCTAAGGCGAAGCACTGAAGCTTTCTTT,CASSLAEVGLRRSTEAFF
15,.,TRBV13,TRBJ1-3,once,TGTGCCAGCAGCTTATTCTTCAGGGGTGAAGACACCATATATTTT,CASSLFFRGEDTIYF
13,.,TRBV7-2,TRBJ1-2,.,TGTGCCAGCAGTTCCCTGACAGTTTATGGCTACACCTTC,CASSSLTVYGYTF
15,TRBD2,TRBV9,TRBJ2-4,once,TGTGCCAGCAGCGACCCCGCGACGGGGGGAAACATTCAGTACTTC,CASSDPATGGNIQYF
14,.,TRBV11-3,TRBJ2-7,.,TGTGCCAGCAGCTTCTCGGTGGGGTCCTACGAGCAGTACTTC,CASSFSVGSYEQYF
22,TRBD2,TRBV6-1,TRBJ2-4,.,TGTGCCAGCAGTGAAATTCGTCTCGGGGCGGGGGGGTCGTCAGGGGCCAAAAACATTCAGTACTTC,CASSEIRLGAGGSSGAKNIQYF
13,TRBD1,TRBV27,TRBJ1-1,.,TGTGCCAGCAGCCGGGACAGATTCACTGAAGCTTTCTTT,CASSRDRFTEAFF
15,TRBD2,TRBV2,TRBJ2-5,once,TGTGCCAGCATGCGGACTAGCGGGGGGGCTGAGACCCAGTACTTC,CASMRTSGGAETQYF
15,TRBD1,TRBV19,TRBJ2-7,.,TGTGCCAGTAGTACACAGGGGCAAGGGACCTACGAGCAGTACTTC,CASSTQGQGTYEQYF
14,TRBD2,TRBV29-1,TRBJ2-1,.,TGCAGCGTGGAGGGACTAGCGGGGGGGAATGAGCAGTTCTTC,CSVEGLAGGNEQFF
13,.,TRBV30,TRBJ1-1,few,TGTGCCTGGAGTCTCGCAGGGGACACTGAAGCTTTCTTT,CAWSLAGDTEAFF
13,.,TRBV5-4,TRBJ2-7,.,TGTGCCAGCAGCTTGGAGGGGGGCTACGAGCAGTACTTC,CASSLEGGYEQYF
14,.,TRBV9,TRBJ2-7,.,TGTGCCAGCAGCGTAGCGTTAGGGGACTACGAGCAGTACTTC,CASSVALGDYEQYF
13,.,TRBV2,TRBJ1-1,.,TGTGCCAGCAGTCCCGACCCCAACACTGAAGCTTTCTTT,CASSPDPNTEAFF
15,TRBD1,TRBV19,TRBJ1-5,.,TGTGCCAGTAGTGGAAGACAGGGGGCTCTACAGCCCCAGCATTTT,CASSGRQGALQPQHF
15,TRBD1,TRBV5-1,TRBJ1-1,.,TGCGCCAGCAGCCCCATGGGGACAGAGAACACTGAAGCTTTCTTT,CASSPMGTENTEAFF
15,.,TRBV28,TRBJ1-5,.,TGTGCCAGCAGCCTACAGAATCCTAGCAATCAGCCCCAGCATTTT,CASSLQNPSNQPQHF
10,.,TRBV20-1,TRBJ2-5,.,TGCAGTGCCGCCCGGGACATCCAGTACTTC,CSAARDIQYF
15,.,TRBV30,TRBJ1-5,once,TGTGCCTGGAGCACCACAGGTTCCCGCAATCAGCCCCAGCATTTT,CAWSTTGSRNQPQHF
11,.,TRBV27,TRBJ1-1,.,TGTGCCAGCATTGGAAGGACTGAAGCTTTCTTT,CASIGRTEAFF
13,.,TRBV7-7,TRBJ2-5,.,TGTGCCAGCAGCGACATGCGGGCGGAGACCCAGTACTTC,CASSDMRAETQYF
14,.,TRBV11-2,TRBJ1-2,.,TGTGCCAGCAGCCCGTCCGGGAAAAGGCAGGGCTACACCTTC,CASSPSGKRQGYTF
13,.,TRBV7-9,TRBJ1-1,.,TGTGCCAGCAGCTTTAGCCGGAACACTGAAGCTTTCTTT,CASSFSRNTEAFF
14,TRBD2,TRBV18,TRBJ2-1,once,TGTGCCAGCTCAGCTAGCGGGGGGCTCGATGAGCAGTTCTTC,CASSASGGLDEQFF
16,.,TRBV7-9,TRBJ2-7,.,TGTGCCAGCAGCTTAGGATTGGGGGCCGCCGGCTACGAGCAGTACTTC,CASSLGLGAAGYEQYF
18,TRBD2,TRBV4-2,TRBJ2-3,.,TGTGCCAGCAGCCAAGATGAAGGGGAGCGGGGGGGCCCAGATACGCAGTATTTT,CASSQDEGERGGPDTQYF
13,.,TRBV6-1,TRBJ1-1,.,TGTGCCAGCAGTGTCTCGGAGAACACTGAAGCTTTCTTT,CASSVSENTEAFF